These 13 T cell receptor beta chains originate from one sample sequenced in a study of cytomegalovirus exposure and HLA in healthy donors. Researchers ran the PCR with 60 Vbeta and 13 Jbeta primers. TCRdb's table, derived via immunoSEQ multiplex PCR, lists solely in-frame clones and lacks some. The table includes roughly 160,000 clones, almost 80% detected once. Source material: PBMCs. These receptors were obtained from a man aged 45-60 years in good health and CMV-seropositive.

The chain employs TRBV29-1 and TRBJ2-3; maybe TRBD1 (5 bases). Trimming pared 4 bases from V and 3 bases from J, leaving 14 bases between. The CDR3 spans 14 residues. Germline V lookup: CDR1 SQVTM, CDR2 ANQGSEA. The CDR3 spells CSVGPRARTDTQYF. In DNA form, the CDR3 reads TGCAGCGTTGGGCCCAGGGCCAGAACAGATACGCAGTATTTT.

The chain recombines TRBV13 with TRBJ2-5, with 7 bases identical to TRBD1. With 1 base clipped from V and 5 bases from J, the junction kept 16 bases outside the gene matches. The germline V gene encodes CDR1 PRHDT and CDR2 FYEKMQ (reference sequence). The CDR3 consists of 18 residues. Here the CDR3 reads CASSLAPVQTGRHETQYF. In DNA, the CDR3 is TGTGCCAGCAGCTTAGCCCCTGTGCAGACAGGGCGGCACGAGACCCAGTACTTC.

The V gene is TRBV27, the J gene TRBJ2-3; 9 nucleotides match TRBD2. Germline lookup yields CDR1 MNHEY and CDR2 SMNVEV (reference sequence). The CDR3 spans 14 residues. The V and J ends lost 2 bases and 8 bases, in that order; junction bases with no gene match: 5. CDR3 DNA sequence: TGTGCCAGCAGTTTAGCGGGGGGGCCGGGTACGCAGTATTTT. Translation gives CASSLAGGPGTQYF.

The V call is TRBV5-1, the J call TRBJ1-6; 10 bases agree with TRBD1. The ends lost 1 base at V and 9 bases at J; junction bases unmatched: 4. CDR1 SGHRS and CDR2 YFSETQ come from the germline V gene. The CDR3 totals 15 residues. CDR3 coding DNA: TGCGCCAGCAGCTTGTCCGGGACAGGGGTTTCACCCCTCCACTTT. The encoded protein is CASSLSGTGVSPLHF.

This clone was counted between two and nine times. This chain connects TRBV5-1 to TRBJ2-3, with D unclear. The V and J ends lost 0 bases and 0 bases respectively, with 14 bases between them. The CDR3 is made up of 17 amino acids. Germline CDR1 SGHRS, CDR2 YFSETQ. As DNA, the CDR3 is TGCGCCAGCAGCTTGGGAGGCTCGGTGACTAGCACAGATACGCAGTATTTT. It encodes CASSLGGSVTSTDTQYF.

This clone has only a few counts. This chain uses TRBV28 with TRBJ1-1; TRBD1 agrees at 8 bases. With V trimmed by 7 bases and J by 2 bases, 9 bases remained unmatched. CDR1 is MDHEN and CDR2 is SYDVKM in the germline V gene. This CDR3 region has 15 residues. The CDR3, as DNA: TGTGCCAGCATCCCACAGGGGGGCGATAACACTGAAGCTTTCTTT. Residues: CASIPQGGDNTEAFF.

Only one count was recorded for this clone. Germline and junction disagree at one end, which may indicate a read error. The chain combines TRBV13 with TRBJ2-5, with 9 bases matching TRBD1. Germline V gene sequence: CDR1 PRHDT, CDR2 FYEKMQ (reference sequence). The CDR3 is 14 residues long. CDR3 DNA sequence: TGTGCCGGCAGCCCCTCGACAGGGGGGGAGACCCAGTACTTC. Its protein product is CAGSPSTGGETQYF. The entire variable domain, with the rest obtained from reference TRBV13 and TRBJ2-5, is as follows: AAGVIQSPRHLIKEKRETATLKCYPIPRHDTVYWYQQGPGQDPQFLISFYEKMQSDKGSIPDRFSAQQFSDYHSELNMSSLELGDSALYFCAGSPSTGGETQYFGPGTRLLVL.

The chain uses TRBV7-9 and TRBJ2-7, with 10 bases fitting TRBD1. Trimming at V came to 6 bases and at J to 5 bases, leaving 1 base not matched to a gene. Germline CDR1 and CDR2: SEHNR and FQNEAQ (reference sequence). This CDR3 is 12 amino acids long. CDR3 sequence: CASRGTGDEQYF. The CDR3 region has the DNA TGTGCCAGCAGGGGGACAGGGGACGAGCAGTACTTC.

This clone has just one count. The gene calls are TRBV19 and TRBJ2-5, with TRBD2 as a possible D gene (5 bases). Germline V CDR1 and CDR2: LNHDA, SQIVND (reference sequence). The CDR3 has 15 residues. The ends were cut back, 5 bases at V and 0 bases at J, with 13 bases in the middle. The CDR3 is CASSPRAGYQETQYF. The CDR3 DNA reads TGTGCCAGTAGTCCGCGGGCCGGGTACCAAGAGACCCAGTACTTC. Together with reference TRBV19 and TRBJ2-5, the CDR3 gives the full variable domain: DGGITQSPKYLFRKEGQNVTLSCEQNLNHDAMYWYRQDPGQGLRLIYYSQIVNDFQKGDIAEGYSVSREKKESFPLTVTSAQKNPTAFYLCASSPRAGYQETQYFGPGTRLLVL.

V gene TRBV28 combines with J gene TRBJ1-2; no firm D call. Deletions cut 4 bases from V and 0 bases from J, with 12 bases between. Germline V gene sequence: CDR1 MDHEN, CDR2 SYDVKM. The CDR3 is 15 amino acids. For the CDR3, the DNA is TGTGCCAGCAGTTCCGAGGTTATAGCTAACTATGGCTACACCTTC. It is translated as CASSSEVIANYGYTF.

The rearrangement joins TRBV5-4 to TRBJ2-2; TRBD1 agrees at 9 bases. The CDR3 consists of 18 residues. With 4 bases clipped from V and 0 bases from J, the junction kept 10 bases outside the gene matches. CDR1 and CDR2 (germline): SGHNT, YYREEE (reference sequence). The CDR3 DNA reads TGTGCCAGCAGCCGGGACAGGGCCTACCTCGCGAACACCGGGGAGCTGTTTTTT. Amino acid sequence: CASSRDRAYLANTGELFF. Supplemented by reference TRBV5-4 and TRBJ2-2, the full variable domain reads ETGVTQSPTHLIKTRGQQVTLRCSSQSGHNTVSWYQQALGQGPQFIFQYYREEENGRGNFPPRFSGLQFPNYSSELNVNALELDDSALYLCASSRDRAYLANTGELFFGEGSRLTVL.

The chain joins TRBV6-1 to TRBJ1-5, with D unclear. This CDR3 spans 14 amino acids. Trimming took 4 bases from V and 0 from J, leaving 7 bases between them. Germline CDR1 is MNHNS and CDR2 is SASEGT. Here the CDR3 DNA reads TGTGCCAGCAGTGGCAGTTATAGCAATCAGCCCCAGCATTTT. Translating gives CASSGSYSNQPQHF.

The genes are TRBV7-9 and TRBJ1-3; 7 bases are shared with TRBD1. V lost 5 bases to trimming and J lost 4 bases; unmatched junction nucleotides: 11. The germline V gene has CDR1 SEHNR and CDR2 FQNEAQ (reference sequence). CDR3 length equals 16 residues. The CDR3 DNA sequence: TGTGCCAGCAGCCTGGGACAGCCGGGCGGGGGAAACACCATATATTTT. Protein: CASSLGQPGGGNTIYF.